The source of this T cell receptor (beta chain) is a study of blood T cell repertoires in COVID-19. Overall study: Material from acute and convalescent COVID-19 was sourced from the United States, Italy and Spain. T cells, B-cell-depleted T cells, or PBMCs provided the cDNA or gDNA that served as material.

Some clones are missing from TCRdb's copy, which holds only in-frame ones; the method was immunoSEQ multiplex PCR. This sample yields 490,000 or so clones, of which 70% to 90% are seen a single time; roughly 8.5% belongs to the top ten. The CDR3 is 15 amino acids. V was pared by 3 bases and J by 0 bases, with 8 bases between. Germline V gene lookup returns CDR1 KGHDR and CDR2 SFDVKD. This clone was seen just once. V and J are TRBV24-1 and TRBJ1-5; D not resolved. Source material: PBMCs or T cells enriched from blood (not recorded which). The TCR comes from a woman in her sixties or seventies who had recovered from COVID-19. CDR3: CATSDAGPSNQPQHF. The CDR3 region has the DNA TGTGCCACCAGTGATGCGGGCCCTAGCAATCAGCCCCAGCATTTT.